These 11 T cell receptor beta chains were sequenced from one sample in a study of T cell responses to AZD1222 COVID-19 vaccine listed by TCRdb under 2021. What this sample's time point label stands for: about 28 days (+/-7) after the second vaccine dose. Libraries were made using the immunoSEQ multiplex PCR assay. TCRdb's version of the immuneACCESS table is confined to in-frame rearrangements and falls short of the full clone set. An unresolved V gene accounts for under half of the shortfall where checked; the remainder is of unknown origin. This sample comprises around 120,000 clones, 87% of them detected only once. The top ten constitute less than 2.5% of the sample. The specimen comprised peripheral blood, sampled 28 days after the second AZD1222 dose. The receptor set was obtained from an adult who received the AZD1222 COVID-19 vaccine.

The chain joins TRBV7-8 to TRBJ2-1, with D uncertain. The CDR3 is 13 residues long. The V gene's germline CDR1 is SGHVS and CDR2 FQNEAQ. V lost 2 bases and J 0 bases, leaving 2 bases between the germline ends. CDR3 DNA sequence: TGTGCCAGCAGCTTAAACTCCTACAATGAGCAGTTCTTC. Translation gives CASSLNSYNEQFF.

This rearrangement joins TRBV19 to TRBJ1-5; D gene ambiguous. The CDR3 loop spans 15 amino acids. V was pared by 1 base and J by 1 base, with 8 bases between. CDR1 and CDR2 from the germline V gene are LNHDA and SQIVND (reference sequence). CDR3 residues: CASSIGGRSNQPQHF. The DNA for the CDR3 is TGTGCCAGTAGTATAGGAGGGAGAAGCAATCAGCCCCAGCATTTT.

The chain is built from TRBV9 and TRBJ2-3, with TRBD2 matching 7 bases. Trimming cost V 0 bases and J 6 bases; bases outside gene matches: 13. Germline V CDR1 and CDR2: SGDLS, YYNGEE. CDR3 length: 17 amino acids. CDR3 in DNA: TGTGCCAGCAGCGTAGAAGCTAGCGGCCCTAGAGGGGATACGCAGTATTTT. As protein: CASSVEASGPRGDTQYF.

The chain combines TRBV3-1 (or the pseudogene TRBV3-2) with TRBJ1-1; 7 bases agree with TRBD1. V shed 4 bases, J shed 1 base, and the junction held 3 bases outside the gene matches. The CDR3 totals 14 residues. Germline V lookup: CDR1 LGHDT, CDR2 YNNKEL (reference sequence). CDR3 amino acids: CASSPWTGNTEAFF. In nucleotides, the CDR3 is TGTGCCAGCAGCCCCTGGACAGGGAACACTGAAGCTTTCTTT.

This chain uses TRBV7-9 with TRBJ1-1; TRBD1 agrees at 7 bases. Losses at the gene ends were 6 bases for V and 8 bases for J; bases not matched to a gene: 9. The CDR3 has 13 residues. Per the germline V gene, CDR1 is SEHNR and CDR2 is FQNEAQ (reference sequence). CDR3 sequence reads: CASRLQGTNEAFF. The CDR3 coding sequence is TGTGCCAGCAGATTACAGGGGACGAACGAAGCTTTCTTT. Together with reference TRBV7-9 and TRBJ1-1, the CDR3 gives the full variable domain: DTGVSQNPRHKITKRGQNVTFRCDPISEHNRLYWYRQTLGQGPEFLTYFQNEAQLEKSRLLSDRFSAERPKGSFSTLEIQRTEQGDSAMYLCASRLQGTNEAFFGQGTRLTVV.

The chain recombines TRBV28 with TRBJ1-4; 7 bases are shared with TRBD1. The V and J ends lost 4 bases and 10 bases, in that order; junction bases with no gene match: 9. The CDR3 is 14 residues long. Germline CDR1 and CDR2: MDHEN and SYDVKM. In nucleotides, the CDR3 is TGTGCCAGCAGTTACTCGGGACAGTACGGAAAACTGTTTTTT. This sequence encodes CASSYSGQYGKLFF. Supplemented by reference TRBV28 and TRBJ1-4, the full variable domain reads DVKVTQSSRYLVKRTGEKVFLECVQDMDHENMFWYRQDPGLGLRLIYFSYDVKMKEKGDIPEGYSVSREKKERFSLILESASTNQTSMYLCASSYSGQYGKLFFGSGTQLSVL.

This chain links TRBV25-1 with TRBJ2-2; D unresolved. The CDR3 loop spans 15 amino acids. Trimming took 0 bases from V and 1 from J, leaving 6 bases between them. CDR1 and CDR2 from the germline V gene are MGHDK and SYGVNS. CDR3 in DNA: TGTGCCAGCAGTGAATACGCGTTGAACACCGGGGAGCTGTTTTTT. Translation: CASSEYALNTGELFF. Filled out from reference TRBV25-1 and TRBJ2-2, the complete variable domain reads EADIYQTPRYLVIGTGKKITLECSQTMGHDKMYWYQQDPGMELHLIHYSYGVNSTEKGDLSSESTVSRIRTEHFPLTLESARPSHTSQYLCASSEYALNTGELFFGEGSRLTVL.

The CDR3 DNA reads as TGTGCCAGTAGTATCCGTGACAGTAACTATGGCTACACCTTC. Encoded protein: CASSIRDSNYGYTF. This chain joins TRBV19 and TRBJ1-2; D perhaps matches TRBD1 (5 bases). With 3 bases removed from V and 1 base from J, the gap between germline ends came to 9 bases. This CDR3 is 14 amino acids long. Germline V gene data show CDR1 as LNHDA and CDR2 as SQIVND (reference sequence).

This sequence joins TRBV6-2 or TRBV6-3 and TRBJ2-1, with 11 bases matching TRBD1. The germline V gene encodes CDR1 MNHEY and CDR2 SVGEGT. V was clipped by 2 bases and J by 8 bases; unmatched bases: 5. The CDR3 has 15 residues. In DNA form, the CDR3 reads TGTGCCAGCAGTTACGGGGGGACAGGGGGTCATGAGCAGTTCTTC. Translation gives CASSYGGTGGHEQFF.

The rearrangement links TRBV5-1 to TRBJ2-3; D is undetermined. This CDR3 has 13 residues. Trimming shortened V by 5 bases and J by 6 bases, and 13 bases separated the two germline ends. Germline CDR1 and CDR2: SGHRS and YFSETQ. In DNA, the CDR3 is TGCGCCAGCAGGAGCACTCCCGGGGATACGCAGTATTTT. This gives the protein CASRSTPGDTQYF.

The V gene is TRBV5-4, the J gene TRBJ1-1; D is undetermined. The V end lost 4 bases, the J end lost 5 bases, and 9 bases lay between the germline ends. Germline lookup yields CDR1 SGHNT and CDR2 YYREEE (reference sequence). This CDR3 is built from 12 residues. CDR3 coding DNA: TGTGCCAGCAGCCTGGGTAGAACTGAAGCTTTCTTT. Translated, it gives CASSLGRTEAFF.